One T cell receptor beta chain is described in this entry. Its antigen is not identified. The sample originates from a study of T-cell reconstitution after alpha-beta-depleted transplantation in children. Study-wide results and limits: T-cell counts and diversity at one year post-transplant came mainly from newly produced T cells.

The ends were cut back, 2 bases at V and 0 bases at J, with 15 bases in the middle. Per the germline V gene, CDR1 is SGHRS and CDR2 is YFSETQ. CDR3 length equals 16 residues. The TCRbeta library incorporated unique molecular identifiers. Each CDR3 protein gets one entry after TCRdb re-called the PCR reads with MiXCR. Counted here are around 700,000 distinct CDR3 sequences, approximately 14% occurring once; the ten biggest clones make up 0.79%. This chain uses TRBV5-1 with TRBJ2-7; D is unresolved. Sequenced material: PBMCs, taken before TCRalphabeta/CD19-depleted stem cell transplant. The receptor's source is a girl aged 2 to 9 with congenital amegakaryocytic thrombocytopenia, due to receive a stem cell transplant. The CDR3 nucleotides read TGCGCCAGCAGCTTTAATTCCGGGCGCAGCTCCTACGAGCAGTACTTC. It yields the protein CASSFNSGRSSYEQYF. Full variable domain (missing parts from reference TRBV5-1 and TRBJ2-7): KAGVTQTPRYLIKTRGQQVTLSCSPISGHRSVSWYQQTPGQGLQFLFEYFSETQRNKGNFPGRFSGRQFSNSRSEMNVSTLELGDSALYLCASSFNSGRSSYEQYFGPGTRLTVT.